These 11 T cell receptor beta chains share one sample of origin, sequenced in a study of cytomegalovirus exposure and HLA in healthy donors. Vbeta (60) and Jbeta (13) primers were used in the PCR. Clones were read by immunoSEQ multiplex PCR, and TCRdb kept only the in-frame ones, dropping some. The top ten clones hold 3.5% to 5% of a sample with 150,000 to 200,000 clones, 79% of them seen once. Sequenced: PBMCs. The receptor source for this set is a woman in her 30s in good health and CMV-seropositive.

The CDR3 spells CASTEPGQLYEQYF. DNA for the CDR3: TGTGCCAGCACCGAACCGGGACAGCTCTACGAGCAGTACTTC. J is TRBJ2-7 and V is TRBV28, with TRBD1 matching over 7 bases. This CDR3 has 14 amino acids. The J segment lost 3 bases and the V segment lost 7 bases, leaving 9 bases of the junction unmatched. Germline assignment: CDR1 MDHEN and CDR2 SYDVKM.

The CDR3 coding sequence is TGCGCCAGCAGCCCGGGGGTATCCCAGAAGAATGAAAAACTGTTTTTT. As protein: CASSPGVSQKNEKLFF. This chain joins TRBV5-1 and TRBJ1-4; TRBD1 is a possible D gene (5 bases). With 4 bases removed from V and 5 bases from J, the gap between germline ends came to 18 bases. The length of the CDR3 is 16 residues. Germline V CDR1 and CDR2: SGHRS, YFSETQ.

This clone was recorded once. V gene TRBV11-2 combines with J gene TRBJ2-1; 10 bases map to TRBD2. J gave up 8 bases and V 5 bases, and 12 bases lay outside the gene matches. The germline gives CDR1 SGHAT, CDR2 FQNNGV. The CDR3 covers 16 residues. The CDR3 DNA is TGTGCCAGCAGCCCTAGGAAGCGGGGGGGCCCAGATGAGCAGTTCTTC. Translation gives CASSPRKRGGPDEQFF.

The J gene is TRBJ2-1, the V gene TRBV7-2; 7 bases match TRBD2. CDR3 length: 16 residues. Looked up from germline, CDR1 is SGHTA and CDR2 is FQGNSA. V lost 5 bases and J lost 6; bases outside the gene matches: 13. The CDR3 DNA sequence: TGTGCCAGCAGCAAGACTAGCACACCCCGAAGCAATGAGCAGTTCTTC. As protein: CASSKTSTPRSNEQFF.

The genes are TRBV18 and TRBJ1-5; TRBD1 might be the D (6 bases). The CDR3 extends over 13 amino acids. Per the germline V gene, CDR1 is KGHSH and CDR2 is LQKENI. V was clipped by 0 bases and J by 6 bases, with 6 bases between them. The CDR3 nucleotides are TGTGCCAGCTCACCACCAGGGGGTCAGCCCCAGCATTTT. Amino acids: CASSPPGGQPQHF.

The chain uses TRBV11-2 and TRBJ1-2; TRBD1 matches at 7 bases. CDR1 is SGHAT and CDR2 is FQNNGV in the germline V gene. The CDR3 is 15 residues long. Trimming at V came to 0 bases and at J to 2 bases, leaving 3 bases not matched to a gene. The CDR3 loop reads CASSLEPGQNYGYTF. DNA for the CDR3: TGTGCCAGCAGCTTAGAGCCGGGACAGAACTATGGCTACACCTTC.

The chain employs TRBV6-5 and TRBJ2-2; D is unclear. This CDR3 is 15 amino acids long. V was pared by 6 bases and J by 6 bases, with 17 bases between. Germline-derived CDR1 and CDR2 are MNHEY and SVGAGI. The CDR3 is CASRSAASRAGELFF. The CDR3 DNA sequence: TGTGCCAGCAGGTCCGCGGCCAGCCGGGCCGGGGAGCTGTTTTTT.

This clone turned up a few times. The chain couples TRBV6-6 to TRBJ2-5; perhaps TRBD2 as D (6 bases). Trimming cost V 2 bases and J 5 bases, with 15 bases left between them. Germline values: CDR1 MNHNY, CDR2 SVGAGI (reference sequence). The CDR3 is made up of 15 amino acids. The CDR3 here is CASSYGTDYGETQYF. The CDR3 region has the DNA TGTGCCAGCAGTTACGGGACTGACTATGGTGAGACCCAGTACTTC.

J is TRBJ2-3 and V is TRBV7-6; D is possibly TRBD1 (6 bases). The V gene lost 5 bases and the J gene lost 3 bases, with 21 bases spanning the gap. Germline V gene lookup returns CDR1 SGHVS and CDR2 FNYEAQ. The CDR3 sequence is 17 residues long. The CDR3 sequence is CASSASGTRGATDTQYF. The CDR3 nucleotides are TGTGCCAGCAGCGCCTCCGGGACCAGGGGCGCGACAGATACGCAGTATTTT.

This clone was counted between two and nine times. V gene TRBV10-3 combines with J gene TRBJ2-5, with TRBD2 as a possible D gene (5 bases). Germline CDR1 ENHRY, CDR2 SYGVKD. V was cut by 8 bases and J by 2 bases, with 9 bases left in between. CDR3 length: 12 residues. The chain's CDR3 is CAIGGGQETQYF. The CDR3 nucleotides read TGTGCCATCGGAGGCGGGCAAGAGACCCAGTACTTC.

The chain joins TRBV7-8 to TRBJ2-7, with D perhaps matching TRBD1 (6 bases). The CDR3 loop spans 16 amino acids. Germline lookup yields CDR1 SGHVS and CDR2 FQNEAQ. V was trimmed by 1 base and J by 6 bases, leaving 19 bases between them. The CDR3 here is CASSLGTGSAPLEQYF. The CDR3 bases are TGTGCCAGCAGCTTAGGTACAGGGAGCGCCCCCCTCGAGCAGTACTTC.